The TCR beta chain under discussion was sequenced for a study of blood T cell repertoires in COVID-19. Overall study context: Sources were T cells, B-cell-depleted T cells, or PBMCs; the material itself was cDNA or gDNA.

In assigning cohorts, the study relied on participant-reported clinical history. Repertoires were generated with immunoSEQ multiplex PCR, while TCRdb's copy carries only in-frame clones and drops some. The sample consists of fewer than 250,000 clones, about 88% of them appearing once. The V segment lost 5 bases and the J segment 5 bases; nucleotides outside the gene matches: 5. Germline V gives CDR1 LNHDA, CDR2 SQIVND (reference sequence). The CDR3 is 14 residues long. The TCR comes from a woman between 40 and 50 years old in a cohort exposed to, infected with or recovered from COVID-19 (not recorded which). The specimen sequenced was PBMCs or T cells enriched from blood (not recorded which). This chain links TRBV19 with TRBJ1-1; 10 bases align to TRBD1. Written as DNA, the CDR3 is TGTGCCAGTAGTGCCAGACAGGGGGCGACTGAAGCTTTCTTT. Protein: CASSARQGATEAFF. Based on the CDR3 plus reference TRBV19 and TRBJ1-1, the full variable domain is DGGITQSPKYLFRKEGQNVTLSCEQNLNHDAMYWYRQDPGQGLRLIYYSQIVNDFQKGDIAEGYSVSREKKESFPLTVTSAQKNPTAFYLCASSARQGATEAFFGQGTRLTVV.